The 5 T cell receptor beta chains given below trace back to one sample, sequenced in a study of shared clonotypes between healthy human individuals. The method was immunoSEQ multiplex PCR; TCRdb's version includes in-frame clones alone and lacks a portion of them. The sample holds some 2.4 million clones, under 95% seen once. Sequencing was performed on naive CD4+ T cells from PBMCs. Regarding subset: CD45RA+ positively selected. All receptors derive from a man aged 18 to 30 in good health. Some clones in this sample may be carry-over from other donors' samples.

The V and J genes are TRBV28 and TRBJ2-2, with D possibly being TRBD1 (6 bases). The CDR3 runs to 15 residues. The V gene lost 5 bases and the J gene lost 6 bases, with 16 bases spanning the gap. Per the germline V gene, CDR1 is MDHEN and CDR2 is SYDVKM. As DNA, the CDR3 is TGTGCCAGCAGTGCTGGGGGCGTTAGCGCCGGGGAGCTGTTTTTT. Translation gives CASSAGGVSAGELFF.

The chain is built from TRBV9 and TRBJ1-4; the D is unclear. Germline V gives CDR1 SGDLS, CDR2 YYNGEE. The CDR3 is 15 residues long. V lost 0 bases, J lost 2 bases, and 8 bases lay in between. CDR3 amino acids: CASSVDPGTNEKLFF. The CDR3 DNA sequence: TGTGCCAGCAGCGTAGACCCGGGGACTAATGAAAAACTGTTTTTT.

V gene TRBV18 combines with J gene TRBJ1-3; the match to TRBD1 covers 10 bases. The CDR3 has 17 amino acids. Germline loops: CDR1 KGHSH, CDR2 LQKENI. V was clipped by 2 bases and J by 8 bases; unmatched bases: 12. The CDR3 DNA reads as TGTGCCAGCTCACCAAGCTTGGCGGGACAGGGGAGGCACACCATATATTTT. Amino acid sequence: CASSPSLAGQGRHTIYF.

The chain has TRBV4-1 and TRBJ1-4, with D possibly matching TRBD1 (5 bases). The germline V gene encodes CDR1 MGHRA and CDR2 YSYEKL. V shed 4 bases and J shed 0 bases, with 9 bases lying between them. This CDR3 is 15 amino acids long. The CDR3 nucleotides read TGCGCCAGCAGCCCCGGGACGGCAACTAATGAAAAACTGTTTTTT. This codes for CASSPGTATNEKLFF.

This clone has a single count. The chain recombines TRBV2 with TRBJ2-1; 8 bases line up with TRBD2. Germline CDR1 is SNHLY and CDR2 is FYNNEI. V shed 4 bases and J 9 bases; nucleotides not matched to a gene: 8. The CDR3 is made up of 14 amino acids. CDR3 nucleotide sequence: TGTGCCAGCAGTGGGGGACTAGTTTTGGGTGAGCAGTTCTTC. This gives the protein CASSGGLVLGEQFF.